What follows are 2 T cell receptor beta chains derived from one specimen sequenced in a study of shared clonotypes between healthy human individuals. Assay: immunoSEQ multiplex PCR; the TCRdb copy retains only in-frame clones and omits some. The data show hundreds of thousands of clones, 60% to 80% seen once. The source material was memory CD4+ T cells sorted from blood. The subset is: CD45RA-negative fraction. All receptors derive from a woman aged 30 to 39 in good health.

This clone was recorded at least ten times. The rearrangement links TRBV28 to TRBJ1-3, with no clear D. Germline loops: CDR1 MDHEN, CDR2 SYDVKM. Trimming took off 5 bases at V and 0 bases at J, with 17 bases between the two ends. There are 17 residues in the CDR3. Written as DNA, the CDR3 is TGTGCCAGCAGTGTCCCGACCTTGGCCAGCTCTGGAAACACCATATATTTT. It encodes CASSVPTLASSGNTIYF.

In the case of this clone: The same CDR3 also results from other DNA sequences found in this sample. The V and J genes are TRBV6-5 and TRBJ1-2, with D unclear. The CDR3 sequence is 14 residues long. Germline-derived CDR1 and CDR2 are MNHEY and SVGAGI. V lost 4 bases, J lost 3 bases, and 12 bases lay in between. The DNA of the CDR3 is TGTGCCAGCAGTTCAGGAGGGTTGGACTATGGCTACACCTTC. Its translation: CASSSGGLDYGYTF.